This T cell receptor beta chain came from a study of T cell responses to AZD1222 COVID-19 vaccine. Libraries were prepared by immunoSEQ multiplex PCR; TCRdb keeps only in-frame clonotypes and omits some of them. The sample consists of more than 140,000 clones, 70% to 90% of them appearing once. V trimming: 5 bases; J trimming: 2 bases; junction bases outside the gene matches: 4. Germline CDR1 SNHLY, CDR2 FYNNEI. The CDR3 loop spans 15 amino acids. The rearrangement joins TRBV2 to TRBJ2-5, with 11 bases matching TRBD1. The source material was peripheral blood, sampled on day 0 of AZD1222 vaccination. The clonotype was recovered from an adult in good health. The CDR3 protein is CASSSGTGGQETQYF. CDR3 DNA sequence: TGTGCCAGCAGTTCCGGGACAGGGGGACAAGAGACCCAGTACTTC.